Presented here are 5 T cell receptor beta chains from one specimen sequenced in a study of cytomegalovirus exposure and HLA in healthy donors. The study ran its PCR with 60 Vbeta and 13 Jbeta primers. The table came from immunoSEQ multiplex PCR; TCRdb's copy has only in-frame clones and leaves some out. This table has tens of thousands of clones, roughly 77% appearing once. Sequencing used PBMCs. These receptor sequences come from a woman in her 40s in good health and CMV-seropositive.

Only a few counts were recorded for this clone. V gene TRBV11-2 combines with J gene TRBJ2-1; 7 bases match TRBD2. The V and J ends lost 2 bases and 0 bases, in that order; junction bases with no gene match: 4. From germline, CDR1 is SGHAT and CDR2 FQNNGV. CDR3 length: 16 amino acids. CDR3 sequence: CASSLIAGVSYNEQFF. CDR3 sequence (DNA): TGTGCCAGCAGCTTAATCGCGGGAGTCTCCTACAATGAGCAGTTCTTC.

The CDR3 DNA sequence: TGTGCCAGCGGGACAGACCATCGGAGCGAGCAGTACTTC. This sequence encodes CASGTDHRSEQYF. The chain has TRBV9 and TRBJ2-7, with 7 bases that match TRBD1. This CDR3 contains 13 residues. Germline V lookup: CDR1 SGDLS, CDR2 YYNGEE. Losses at the gene ends were 7 bases for V and 6 bases for J; bases not matched to a gene: 10.

V usage is TRBV27 and J usage is TRBJ2-7, with 10 bases identical to TRBD2. The V and J ends lost 2 bases and 4 bases, in that order; junction bases with no gene match: 5. Germline V gene data show CDR1 as MNHEY and CDR2 as SMNVEV (reference sequence). The length of the CDR3 is 15 residues. The CDR3 region is CASSLLAGEGYEQYF. The CDR3 DNA reads as TGTGCCAGCAGTTTACTAGCGGGAGAGGGGTACGAGCAGTACTTC.

V gene TRBV13 combines with J gene TRBJ2-7; 9 nucleotides align to TRBD1. The germline V gene encodes CDR1 PRHDT and CDR2 FYEKMQ (reference sequence). CDR3 length: 15 amino acids. V trimming: 3 bases; J trimming: 4 bases; junction bases outside the gene matches: 7. The CDR3 sequence is CASSFFGQGKYEQYF. The CDR3 nucleotides are TGTGCCAGCAGCTTCTTTGGACAGGGGAAGTACGAGCAGTACTTC.

V is TRBV29-1 and J is TRBJ2-7; TRBD1 agrees at 7 bases. Looked up from germline, CDR1 is SQVTM and CDR2 is ANQGSEA. The V segment lost 2 bases and the J segment 1 base; nucleotides outside the gene matches: 8. CDR3 length: 15 residues. The CDR3 DNA follows: TGCAGCGTTGAAAAACCGGGACAGACATCCTACGAGCAGTACTTC. Residues: CSVEKPGQTSYEQYF.